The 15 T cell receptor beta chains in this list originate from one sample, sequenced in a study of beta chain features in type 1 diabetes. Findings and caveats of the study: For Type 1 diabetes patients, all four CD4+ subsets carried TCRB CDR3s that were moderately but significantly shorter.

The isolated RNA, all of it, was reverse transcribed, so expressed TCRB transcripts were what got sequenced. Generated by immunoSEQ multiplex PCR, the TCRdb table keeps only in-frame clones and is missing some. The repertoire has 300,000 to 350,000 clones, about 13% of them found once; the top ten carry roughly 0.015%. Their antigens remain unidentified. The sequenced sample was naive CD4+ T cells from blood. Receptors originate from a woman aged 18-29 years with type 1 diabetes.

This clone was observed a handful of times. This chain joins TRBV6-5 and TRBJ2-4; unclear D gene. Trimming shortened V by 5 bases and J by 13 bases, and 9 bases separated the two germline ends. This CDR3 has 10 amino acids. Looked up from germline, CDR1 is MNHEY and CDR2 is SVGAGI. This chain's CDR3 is CASSRRNQYF. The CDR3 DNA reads TGTGCCAGCAGTCGGCGGAACCAGTACTTC.

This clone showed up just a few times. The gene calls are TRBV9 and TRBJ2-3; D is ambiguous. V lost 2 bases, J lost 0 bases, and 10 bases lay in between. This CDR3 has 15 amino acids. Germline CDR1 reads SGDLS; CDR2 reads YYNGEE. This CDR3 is CASSVLDLSTDTQYF. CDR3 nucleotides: TGTGCCAGCAGCGTGTTAGACTTGAGCACAGATACGCAGTATTTT.

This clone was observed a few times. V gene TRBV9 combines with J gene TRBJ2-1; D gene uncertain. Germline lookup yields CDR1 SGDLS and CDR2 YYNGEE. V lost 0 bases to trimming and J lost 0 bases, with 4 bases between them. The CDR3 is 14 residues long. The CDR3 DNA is TGTGCCAGCAGCGTAGGGCTCTCCTACAATGAGCAGTTCTTC. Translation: CASSVGLSYNEQFF.

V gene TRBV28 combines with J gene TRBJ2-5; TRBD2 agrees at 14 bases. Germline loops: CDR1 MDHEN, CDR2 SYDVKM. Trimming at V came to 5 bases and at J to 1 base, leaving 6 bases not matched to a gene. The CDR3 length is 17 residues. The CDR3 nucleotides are TGTGCCAGCAGTCAGACTAGCGGGAGGGGGCTCCAAGAGACCCAGTACTTC. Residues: CASSQTSGRGLQETQYF.

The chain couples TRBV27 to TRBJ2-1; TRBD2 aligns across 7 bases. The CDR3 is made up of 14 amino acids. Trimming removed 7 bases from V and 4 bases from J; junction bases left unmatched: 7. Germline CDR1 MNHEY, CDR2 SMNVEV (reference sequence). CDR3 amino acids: CASTTSAGYNEQFF. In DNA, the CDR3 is TGTGCCAGCACTACTAGCGCGGGTTACAATGAGCAGTTCTTC.

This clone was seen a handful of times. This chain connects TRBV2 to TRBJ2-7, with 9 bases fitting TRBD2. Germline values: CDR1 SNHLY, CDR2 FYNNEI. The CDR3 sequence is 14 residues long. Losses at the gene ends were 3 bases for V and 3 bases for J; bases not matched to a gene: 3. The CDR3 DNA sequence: TGTGCCAGCAGTGACGGTAGCGGGAGCTACGAGCAGTACGTC. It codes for CASSDGSGSYEQYV.

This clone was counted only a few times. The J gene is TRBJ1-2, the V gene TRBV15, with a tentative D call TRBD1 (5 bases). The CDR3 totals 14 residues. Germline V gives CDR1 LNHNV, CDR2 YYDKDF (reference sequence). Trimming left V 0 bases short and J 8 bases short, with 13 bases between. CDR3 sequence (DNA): TGTGCCACCAGCAGAGATCATGGGGGGGAAGGCTACACCTTC. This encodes CATSRDHGGEGYTF.

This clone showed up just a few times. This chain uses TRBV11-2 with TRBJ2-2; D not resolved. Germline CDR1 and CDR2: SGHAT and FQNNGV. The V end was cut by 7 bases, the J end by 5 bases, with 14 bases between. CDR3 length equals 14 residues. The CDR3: CASILTPGTGELFF. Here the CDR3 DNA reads TGTGCCAGCATCCTCACCCCCGGGACCGGGGAGCTGTTTTTT.

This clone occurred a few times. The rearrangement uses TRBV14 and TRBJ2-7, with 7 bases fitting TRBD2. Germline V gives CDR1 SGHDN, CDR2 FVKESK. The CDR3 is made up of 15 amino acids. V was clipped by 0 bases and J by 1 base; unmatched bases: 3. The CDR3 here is CASSQESGGSYEQYF. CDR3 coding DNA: TGTGCCAGCAGCCAAGAATCCGGGGGGTCCTACGAGCAGTACTTC.

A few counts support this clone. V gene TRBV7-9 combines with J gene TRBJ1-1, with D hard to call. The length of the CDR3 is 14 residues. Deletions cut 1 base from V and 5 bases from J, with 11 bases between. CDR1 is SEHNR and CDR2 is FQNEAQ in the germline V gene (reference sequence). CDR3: CASSLDSTGTEAFF. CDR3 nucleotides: TGTGCCAGCAGCTTAGACTCTACGGGAACTGAAGCTTTCTTT.

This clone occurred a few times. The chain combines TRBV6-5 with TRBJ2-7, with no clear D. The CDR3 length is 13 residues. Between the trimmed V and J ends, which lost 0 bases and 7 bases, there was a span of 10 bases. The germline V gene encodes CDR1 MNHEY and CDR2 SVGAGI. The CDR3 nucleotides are TGTGCCAGCAGTTACTCGAGATCTGGAGAGCAGTACGTC. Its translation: CASSYSRSGEQYV.

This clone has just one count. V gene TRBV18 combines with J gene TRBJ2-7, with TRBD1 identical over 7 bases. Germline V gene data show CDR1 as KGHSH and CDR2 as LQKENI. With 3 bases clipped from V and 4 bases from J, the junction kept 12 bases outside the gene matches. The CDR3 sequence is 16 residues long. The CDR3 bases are TGTGCCAGCTCACCTTCCGGGACAGTTCTTATGTACGAGCAGTACGTC. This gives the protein CASSPSGTVLMYEQYV.

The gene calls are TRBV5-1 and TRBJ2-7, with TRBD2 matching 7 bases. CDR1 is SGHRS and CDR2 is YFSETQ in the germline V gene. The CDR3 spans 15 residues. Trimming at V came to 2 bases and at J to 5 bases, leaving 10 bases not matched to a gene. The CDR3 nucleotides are TGCGCCAGCAGCTTTGTGGGCGGGAGAAGCAACGAGCAGTACTTC. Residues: CASSFVGGRSNEQYF.

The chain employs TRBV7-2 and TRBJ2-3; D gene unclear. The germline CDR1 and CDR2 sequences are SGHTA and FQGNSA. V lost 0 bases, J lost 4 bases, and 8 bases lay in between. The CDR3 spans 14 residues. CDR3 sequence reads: CASSLAFHSDTQYF. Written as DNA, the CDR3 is TGTGCCAGCAGCTTAGCGTTTCATTCAGATACGCAGTATTTT. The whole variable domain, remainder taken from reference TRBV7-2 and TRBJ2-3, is GAGVSQSPSNKVTEKGKDVELRCDPISGHTALYWYRQSLGQGLEFLIYFQGNSAPDKSGLPSDRFSAERTGGSVSTLTIQRTQQEDSAVYLCASSLAFHSDTQYFGPGTRLTVL.

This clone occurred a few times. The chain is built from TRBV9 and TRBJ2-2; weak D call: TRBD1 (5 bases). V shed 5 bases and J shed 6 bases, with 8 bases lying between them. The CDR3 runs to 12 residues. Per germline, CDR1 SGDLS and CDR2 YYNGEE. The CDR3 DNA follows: TGTGCCAGCAGGGACAAGGCCGGGGAGCTGTTTTTT. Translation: CASRDKAGELFF.